This T cell receptor (beta chain) was found in a study of CXCR3-negative and CXCR3-positive naive CD8 T cells. Overall study results and limits: Naive cells, whether CXCR3-negative or CXCR3-positive, had similar TRBV-TRBJ usage, while memory cells differed.

The germline gives CDR1 MNHEY, CDR2 SVGAGI. The CDR3 has 16 amino acids. As regards this clonotype: Its antigen is not identified.

5' RACE with UMI labels generated the TRB cDNA libraries. Following a re-call of the 5' RACE reads, TCRdb has one entry per CDR3 protein and lacks DNA. Its clone listing holds 30,000 to 40,000 distinct CDR3 sequences. The rearrangement uses TRBV6-5 and TRBJ2-2; the D gene TCRdb calls, TRBD2, cannot be checked with no DNA. Sequencing input: memory CD8+ T cells from blood. This clonotype was obtained from a human donor in good health. Some clones in this sample may be carry-over from other donors' samples. The CDR3 spells CASRELAGPNTGELFF.